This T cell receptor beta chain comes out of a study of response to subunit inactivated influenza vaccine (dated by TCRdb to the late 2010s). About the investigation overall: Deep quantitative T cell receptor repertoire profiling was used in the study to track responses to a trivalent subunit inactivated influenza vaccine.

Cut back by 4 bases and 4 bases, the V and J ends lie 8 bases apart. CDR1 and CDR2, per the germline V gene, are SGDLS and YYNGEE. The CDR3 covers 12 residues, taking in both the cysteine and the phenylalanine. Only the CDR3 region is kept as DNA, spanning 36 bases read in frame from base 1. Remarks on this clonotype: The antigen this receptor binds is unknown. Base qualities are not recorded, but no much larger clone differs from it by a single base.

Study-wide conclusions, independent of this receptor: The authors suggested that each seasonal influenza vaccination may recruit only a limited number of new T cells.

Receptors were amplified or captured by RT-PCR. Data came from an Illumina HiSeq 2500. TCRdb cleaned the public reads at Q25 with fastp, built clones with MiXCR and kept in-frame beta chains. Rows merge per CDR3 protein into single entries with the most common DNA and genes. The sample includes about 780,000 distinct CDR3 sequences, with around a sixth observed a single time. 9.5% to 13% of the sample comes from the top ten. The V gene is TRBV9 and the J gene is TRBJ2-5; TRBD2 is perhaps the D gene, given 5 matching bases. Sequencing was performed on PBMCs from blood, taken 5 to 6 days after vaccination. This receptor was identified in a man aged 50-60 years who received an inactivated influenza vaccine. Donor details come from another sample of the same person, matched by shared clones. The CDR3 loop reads CASSIAGETQYF. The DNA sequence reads TGTGCCAGCAGCATCGCGGGAGAGACCCAGTACTTC.